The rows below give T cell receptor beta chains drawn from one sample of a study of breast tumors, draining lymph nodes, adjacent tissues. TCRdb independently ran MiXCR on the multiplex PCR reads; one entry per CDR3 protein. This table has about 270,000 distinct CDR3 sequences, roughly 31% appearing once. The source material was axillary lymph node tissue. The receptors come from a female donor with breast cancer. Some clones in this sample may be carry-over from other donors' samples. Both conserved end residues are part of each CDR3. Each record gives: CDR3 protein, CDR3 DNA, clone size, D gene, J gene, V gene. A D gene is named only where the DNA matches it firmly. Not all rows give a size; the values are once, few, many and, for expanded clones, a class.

cdr3_aa: CASSVPGQLTGELFF
cdr3_nt: TGTGCCAGCAGCGTACCGGGACAACTCACCGGGGAGCTGTTTTTT
clone_size: many
d_call: .
j_call: TRBJ2-2
v_call: TRBV11-1

cdr3_aa: CASSFLDSRQFF
cdr3_nt: TGTGCCAGCAGCTTCCTGGACTCCCGGCAGTTCTTC
clone_size: many
d_call: .
j_call: TRBJ2-1
v_call: TRBV7-8

cdr3_aa: CASSWGTASYGYTF
cdr3_nt: TGTGCCAGCAGTTGGGGGACAGCAAGCTATGGCTACACCTTC
clone_size: .
d_call: TRBD1
j_call: TRBJ1-2
v_call: TRBV28

cdr3_aa: CASSSRGGGADTQYF
cdr3_nt: TGTGCCAGCAGTTCCCGAGGGGGGGGAGCAGATACGCAGTATTTT
clone_size: .
d_call: .
j_call: TRBJ2-3
v_call: TRBV6-5

cdr3_aa: CAISEGGDNEQFF
cdr3_nt: TGTGCCATCAGTGAGGGAGGGGACAATGAGCAGTTCTTC
clone_size: many
d_call: .
j_call: TRBJ2-1
v_call: TRBV10-3

cdr3_aa: CASREARTDTQYF
cdr3_nt: TGTGCCAGCAGGGAAGCCCGGACAGATACGCAGTATTTT
clone_size: many
d_call: .
j_call: TRBJ2-3
v_call: TRBV7-9

cdr3_aa: CASSESSGSVDTQYF
cdr3_nt: TGTGCCAGCAGTGAGTCTAGCGGGAGTGTGGATACGCAGTATTTT
clone_size: many
d_call: TRBD2
j_call: TRBJ2-3
v_call: TRBV2

cdr3_aa: CASSYSWQGNQPQHF
cdr3_nt: TGTGCCAGCAGTTACTCATGGCAGGGGAATCAGCCCCAGCATTTT
clone_size: .
d_call: .
j_call: TRBJ1-5
v_call: TRBV6-2/TRBV6-3

cdr3_aa: CASSEDPGLSQYF
cdr3_nt: TGCGCCAGCAGTGAGGATCCGGGTCTTTCCCAGTACTTC
clone_size: many
d_call: .
j_call: TRBJ2-5
v_call: TRBV10-1

cdr3_aa: CASSPRTGGIYEQYF
cdr3_nt: TGTGCCAGCTCACCCCGGACAGGGGGCATCTACGAGCAGTACTTC
clone_size: few
d_call: TRBD1
j_call: TRBJ2-7
v_call: TRBV18

cdr3_aa: CAISVSRVAGGGWNSPLHF
cdr3_nt: TGTGCCATCAGTGTTTCCCGGGTAGCGGGGGGAGGTTGGAATTCACCCCTCCACTTT
clone_size: .
d_call: .
j_call: TRBJ1-6
v_call: TRBV10-3

cdr3_aa: CASSLGRVRTDTQYF
cdr3_nt: TGTGCCAGCAGCTTAGGCAGGGTGCGCACAGATACGCAGTATTTT
clone_size: many
d_call: .
j_call: TRBJ2-3
v_call: TRBV7-2

cdr3_aa: CASSPPSGRTYGYTF
cdr3_nt: TGTGCCAGCAGCCCCCCAAGTGGCCGAACCTATGGCTACACCTTC
clone_size: many
d_call: .
j_call: TRBJ1-2
v_call: TRBV11-2

cdr3_aa: CATSDFGLAGDNEQFF
cdr3_nt: TGTGCCACCAGTGATTTTGGGCTAGCGGGAGACAATGAGCAGTTCTTC
clone_size: many
d_call: TRBD2
j_call: TRBJ2-1
v_call: TRBV24-1

cdr3_aa: CATSRDLSGLGETQYF
cdr3_nt: TGTGCCACCAGCAGAGATCTTAGCGGGCTGGGAGAGACCCAGTACTTC
clone_size: .
d_call: TRBD2
j_call: TRBJ2-5
v_call: TRBV15

cdr3_aa: CVSRTGPASEQYF
cdr3_nt: TGTGTCAGCAGGACCGGGCCTGCATCGGAGCAGTACTTC
clone_size: .
d_call: .
j_call: TRBJ2-7
v_call: TRBV25-1

cdr3_aa: CASSQGSLASEQFF
cdr3_nt: TGTGCCAGCAGCCAAGGTTCTCTAGCAAGTGAGCAGTTCTTC
clone_size: many
d_call: .
j_call: TRBJ2-1
v_call: TRBV14

cdr3_aa: CASSSTGTDYEQYF
cdr3_nt: TGTGCCAGCAGCTCCACCGGGACTGACTACGAGCAGTACTTC
clone_size: many
d_call: .
j_call: TRBJ2-7
v_call: TRBV11-3

cdr3_aa: CASSGGGGLNIKETQYF
cdr3_nt: TGCGCCAGCAGTGGGGGCGGGGGACTCAATATTAAAGAGACCCAGTACTTC
clone_size: many
d_call: TRBD2
j_call: TRBJ2-5
v_call: TRBV10-1

cdr3_aa: CASMPQGYSYNEQFF
cdr3_nt: TGTGCCAGCATGCCACAGGGATACTCCTACAATGAGCAGTTCTTC
clone_size: .
d_call: .
j_call: TRBJ2-1
v_call: TRBV6-5

cdr3_aa: CSASPATGQGKSYIQYF
cdr3_nt: TGCAGTGCTAGCCCCGCCACGGGACAGGGCAAAAGTTACATTCAGTACTTC
clone_size: .
d_call: TRBD1
j_call: TRBJ2-4
v_call: TRBV20-1

cdr3_aa: CASSLKAF
cdr3_nt: TGTGCCAGCAGCTTAAAAGCGTTC
clone_size: .
d_call: .
j_call: TRBJ2-5
v_call: TRBV7-9

cdr3_aa: CASRRRGTSGSYEQYF
cdr3_nt: TGTGCCAGCAGACGAAGAGGGACTAGCGGTTCCTACGAGCAGTACTTC
clone_size: many
d_call: TRBD2
j_call: TRBJ2-7
v_call: TRBV6-6

cdr3_aa: CASSETGAGTGELFF
cdr3_nt: TGTGCCAGCAGCGAGACAGGCGCGGGCACCGGGGAGCTGTTTTTT
clone_size: many
d_call: .
j_call: TRBJ2-2
v_call: TRBV6-4

cdr3_aa: CAPDTSLSYEQYF
cdr3_nt: TGTGCCCCGGATACGAGCTTGTCCTACGAGCAGTACTTC
clone_size: .
d_call: .
j_call: TRBJ2-7
v_call: TRBV15

cdr3_aa: CASKEQQSLYGYTF
cdr3_nt: TGTGCCAGTAAGGAGCAGCAAAGCCTCTATGGCTACACCTTC
clone_size: many
d_call: .
j_call: TRBJ1-2
v_call: TRBV19

cdr3_aa: CSAPKSGTGDEQYF
cdr3_nt: TGCAGTGCTCCCAAATCCGGGACAGGGGACGAGCAGTACTTC
clone_size: many
d_call: TRBD1
j_call: TRBJ2-7
v_call: TRBV20-1

cdr3_aa: CASSLRPAVGYGFEKLFF
cdr3_nt: TGTGCCAGCAGCTTACGGCCGGCAGTGGGATATGGGTTTGAAAAACTGTTTTTT
clone_size: .
d_call: .
j_call: TRBJ1-4
v_call: TRBV7-9

cdr3_aa: CSARGEGSFGELFF
cdr3_nt: TGCAGTGCTAGAGGGGAGGGCTCATTTGGGGAGCTGTTTTTT
clone_size: many
d_call: TRBD2
j_call: TRBJ2-2
v_call: TRBV20-1

cdr3_aa: CASSFPQGGEAFF
cdr3_nt: TGTGCCAGCAGCTTTCCGCAGGGAGGTGAAGCTTTCTTT
clone_size: few
d_call: .
j_call: TRBJ1-1
v_call: TRBV7-9

cdr3_aa: CASSLEGTRVTYEQYF
cdr3_nt: TGTGCCAGCAGCTTAGAGGGGACTAGGGTAACCTACGAGCAGTACTTC
clone_size: many
d_call: TRBD2
j_call: TRBJ2-7
v_call: TRBV7-8

cdr3_aa: CAIQTVILRNSPLHF
cdr3_nt: TGTGCCATCCAAACAGTGATCCTCAGGAATTCACCCCTCCACTTT
clone_size: many
d_call: .
j_call: TRBJ1-6
v_call: TRBV2

cdr3_aa: CATSVGNRPPYKQYF
cdr3_nt: TGTGCCACCAGCGTGGGGAACCGGCCCCCCTACAAGCAGTACTTC
clone_size: once
d_call: .
j_call: TRBJ2-7
v_call: TRBV15

cdr3_aa: CASKSRGGETQYF
cdr3_nt: TGTGCCAGCAAATCTAGGGGTGGAGAGACCCAGTACTTC
clone_size: .
d_call: .
j_call: TRBJ2-5
v_call: TRBV5-4

cdr3_aa: CATSRAGGTRSLETQYF
cdr3_nt: TGTGCCACCAGCAGAGCGGGAGGTACCCGGTCGTTGGAGACCCAGTACTTC
clone_size: .
d_call: TRBD2
j_call: TRBJ2-5
v_call: TRBV15

cdr3_aa: CAWGKPSDSYEQYF
cdr3_nt: TGTGCCTGGGGGAAACCTAGCGACTCCTACGAGCAGTACTTC
clone_size: few
d_call: .
j_call: TRBJ2-7
v_call: TRBV30

cdr3_aa: CASSFGVGAPGPQHF
cdr3_nt: TGTGCCAGCAGTTTCGGGGTCGGGGCCCCCGGGCCCCAGCATTTT
clone_size: .
d_call: .
j_call: TRBJ1-5
v_call: TRBV12-3/TRBV12-4

cdr3_aa: CASSPGTANTRELFF
cdr3_nt: TGTGCCAGCAGTCCCGGGACAGCGAACACCAGGGAGCTGTTTTTT
clone_size: .
d_call: TRBD1
j_call: TRBJ2-2
v_call: TRBV2

cdr3_aa: CANKARAGGPDTGELFF
cdr3_nt: TGTGCCAACAAGGCGCGAGCGGGAGGGCCTGACACCGGGGAGCTGTTTTTT
clone_size: many
d_call: TRBD2
j_call: TRBJ2-2
v_call: TRBV2

cdr3_aa: CSASGSGRQGASTDTQYF
cdr3_nt: TGCAGTGCTAGTGGGTCGGGCAGGCAGGGGGCTAGCACAGATACGCAGTATTTT
clone_size: many
d_call: TRBD1
j_call: TRBJ2-3
v_call: TRBV20-1

cdr3_aa: CASSQARLDSGANVLTF
cdr3_nt: TGTGCCAGCAGCCAAGCAAGGCTGGATAGTGGGGCCAACGTCCTGACTTTC
clone_size: many
d_call: .
j_call: TRBJ2-6
v_call: TRBV4-2

cdr3_aa: CRGRGADSYEQYF
cdr3_nt: TGCAGGGGGAGAGGGGCTGACTCCTACGAGCAGTACTTC
clone_size: many
d_call: .
j_call: TRBJ2-7
v_call: TRBV29-1

cdr3_aa: CATKEKGESNQPQHF
cdr3_nt: TGTGCCACCAAGGAGAAGGGGGAGAGCAATCAGCCCCAGCATTTT
clone_size: many
d_call: .
j_call: TRBJ1-5
v_call: TRBV6-5

cdr3_aa: CASSLGVTGNEQFF
cdr3_nt: TGTGCCAGCAGCTTAGGGGTCACGGGCAATGAGCAGTTCTTC
clone_size: many
d_call: .
j_call: TRBJ2-1
v_call: TRBV7-8

cdr3_aa: CASSLVGEEETQYF
cdr3_nt: TGTGCCAGCAGCTTAGTCGGGGAAGAAGAGACCCAGTACTTC
clone_size: many
d_call: .
j_call: TRBJ2-5
v_call: TRBV7-6